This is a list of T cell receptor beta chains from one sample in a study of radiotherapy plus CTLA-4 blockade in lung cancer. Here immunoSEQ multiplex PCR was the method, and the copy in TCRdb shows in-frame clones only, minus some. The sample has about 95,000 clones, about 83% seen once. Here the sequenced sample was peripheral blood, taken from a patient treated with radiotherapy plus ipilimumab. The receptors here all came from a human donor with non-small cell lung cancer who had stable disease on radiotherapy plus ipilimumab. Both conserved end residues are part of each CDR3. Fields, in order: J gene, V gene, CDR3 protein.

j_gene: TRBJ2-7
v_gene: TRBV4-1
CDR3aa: CASSQGRDLTYEQYF

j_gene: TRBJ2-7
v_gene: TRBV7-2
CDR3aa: CASSAERGLSYEQYF

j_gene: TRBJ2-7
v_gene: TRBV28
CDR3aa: CASSPPESHYEQYF

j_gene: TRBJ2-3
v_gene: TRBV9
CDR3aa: CASSPFGTGSTDTQYF

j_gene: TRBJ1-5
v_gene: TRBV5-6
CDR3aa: CASSLYGSASNQPQHF

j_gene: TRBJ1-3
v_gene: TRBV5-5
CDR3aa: CASTREGQSSGNTIYF

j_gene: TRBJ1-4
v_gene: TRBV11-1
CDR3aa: CASSSSWGNEKLFF

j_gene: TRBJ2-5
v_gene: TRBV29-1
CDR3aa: CSVDKRVGQGSETQYF

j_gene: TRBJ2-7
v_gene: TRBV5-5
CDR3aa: CASSLFLGSYEQYF

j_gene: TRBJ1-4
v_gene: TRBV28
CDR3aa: CASSSLRGWEKLFF

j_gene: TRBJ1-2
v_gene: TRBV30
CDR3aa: CAWSAPAVGADGYTF

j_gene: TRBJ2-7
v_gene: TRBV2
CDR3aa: CASSETSGTTLLAGQYF

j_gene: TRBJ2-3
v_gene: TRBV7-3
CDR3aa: CASSPSRSSRADTQYF

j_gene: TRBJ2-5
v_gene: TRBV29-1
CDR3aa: CSVEMGVGETQYF

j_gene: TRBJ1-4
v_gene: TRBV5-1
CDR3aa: CASSLKSGLSKEKLFF

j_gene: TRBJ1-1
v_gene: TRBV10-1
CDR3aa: CASSEGSAGAEAFF

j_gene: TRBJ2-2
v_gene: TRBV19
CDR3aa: CASSEDRRNTGELFF

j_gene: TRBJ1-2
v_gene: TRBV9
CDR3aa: CASSVSGTQGYGYTF